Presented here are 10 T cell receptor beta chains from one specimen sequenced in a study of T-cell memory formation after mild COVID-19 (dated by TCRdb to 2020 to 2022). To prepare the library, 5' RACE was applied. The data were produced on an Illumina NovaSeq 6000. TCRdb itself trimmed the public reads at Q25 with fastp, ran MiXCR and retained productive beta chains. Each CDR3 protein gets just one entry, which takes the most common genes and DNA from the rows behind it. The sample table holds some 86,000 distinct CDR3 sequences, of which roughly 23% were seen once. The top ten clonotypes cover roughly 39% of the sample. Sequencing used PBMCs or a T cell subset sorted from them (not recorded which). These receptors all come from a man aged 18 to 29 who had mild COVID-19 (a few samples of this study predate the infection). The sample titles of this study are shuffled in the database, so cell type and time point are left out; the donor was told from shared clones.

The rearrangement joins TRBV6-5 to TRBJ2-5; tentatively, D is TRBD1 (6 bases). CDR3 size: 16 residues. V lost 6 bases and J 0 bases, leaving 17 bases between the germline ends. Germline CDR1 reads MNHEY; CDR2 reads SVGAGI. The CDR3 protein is CASSHRQETDQETQYF. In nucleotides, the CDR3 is TGTGCCAGCAGCCACAGACAGGAGACCGACCAAGAGACCCAGTACTTC.

Here the CDR3 reads CASGSPGTGTNEQFF. Here the CDR3 DNA reads TGTGCCAGCGGATCCCCCGGGACAGGGACGAATGAGCAGTTCTTC. The genes are TRBV12-3 or TRBV12-4 and TRBJ2-1; 9 bases are a match to TRBD1. The CDR3 covers 15 residues. Losses at the gene ends were 8 bases for V and 7 bases for J; bases not matched to a gene: 12.

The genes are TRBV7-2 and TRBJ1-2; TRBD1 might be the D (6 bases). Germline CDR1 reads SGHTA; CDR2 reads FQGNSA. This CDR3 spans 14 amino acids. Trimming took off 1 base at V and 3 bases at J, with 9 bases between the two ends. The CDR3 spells CASSLGTAYYGYTF. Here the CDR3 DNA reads TGTGCCAGCAGCTTAGGGACAGCCTACTATGGCTACACCTTC.

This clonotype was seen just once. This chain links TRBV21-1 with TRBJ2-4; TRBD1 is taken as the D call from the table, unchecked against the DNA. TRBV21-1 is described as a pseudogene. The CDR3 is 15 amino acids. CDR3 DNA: TGTGCCAGCAGCAAAGGGGGCGCAGCCAAAAACATTCAGTACTTC. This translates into CASSKGGAAKNIQYF.

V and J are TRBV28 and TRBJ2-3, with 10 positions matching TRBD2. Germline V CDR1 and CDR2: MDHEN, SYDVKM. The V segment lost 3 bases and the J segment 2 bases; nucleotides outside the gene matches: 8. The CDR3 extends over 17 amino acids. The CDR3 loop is CASSFSPSGGYTDTQYF. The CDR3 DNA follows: TGTGCCAGCAGTTTTTCCCCTAGCGGGGGTTACACAGATACGCAGTATTTT.

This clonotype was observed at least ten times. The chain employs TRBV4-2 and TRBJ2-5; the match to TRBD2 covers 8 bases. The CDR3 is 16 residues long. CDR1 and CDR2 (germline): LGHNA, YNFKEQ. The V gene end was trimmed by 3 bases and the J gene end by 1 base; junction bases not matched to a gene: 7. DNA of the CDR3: TGTGCCAGCAGCCAGGAACTAGCGGCCCCCCAAGAGACCCAGTACTTC. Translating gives CASSQELAAPQETQYF.

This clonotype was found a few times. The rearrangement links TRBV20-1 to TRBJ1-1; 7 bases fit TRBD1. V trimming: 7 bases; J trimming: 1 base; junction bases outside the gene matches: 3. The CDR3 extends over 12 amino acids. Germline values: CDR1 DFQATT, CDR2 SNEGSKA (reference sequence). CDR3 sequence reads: CSVRTGNTEAFF. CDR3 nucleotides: TGCAGTGTTCGGACAGGGAACACTGAAGCTTTCTTT.

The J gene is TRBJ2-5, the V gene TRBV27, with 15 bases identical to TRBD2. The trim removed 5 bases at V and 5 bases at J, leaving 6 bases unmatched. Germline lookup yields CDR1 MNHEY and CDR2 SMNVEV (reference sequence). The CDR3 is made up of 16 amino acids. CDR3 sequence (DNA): TGTGCCAGCAGTGGACTAGCGGGGGGGCTGGTGGAGACCCAGTACTTC. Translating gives CASSGLAGGLVETQYF.

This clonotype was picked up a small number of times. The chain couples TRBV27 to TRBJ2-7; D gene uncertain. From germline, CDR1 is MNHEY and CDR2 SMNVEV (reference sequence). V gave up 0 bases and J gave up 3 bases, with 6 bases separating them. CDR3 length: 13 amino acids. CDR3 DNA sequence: TGTGCCAGCAGTTTATCACCCCGCTACGAGCAGTACTTC. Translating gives CASSLSPRYEQYF.

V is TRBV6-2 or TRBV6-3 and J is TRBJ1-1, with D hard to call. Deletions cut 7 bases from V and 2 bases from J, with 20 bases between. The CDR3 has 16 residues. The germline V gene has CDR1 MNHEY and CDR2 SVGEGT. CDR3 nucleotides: TGTGCCAGCATCGGAGACGCTACAAGACCTAACACTGAAGCTTTCTTT. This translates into CASIGDATRPNTEAFF.